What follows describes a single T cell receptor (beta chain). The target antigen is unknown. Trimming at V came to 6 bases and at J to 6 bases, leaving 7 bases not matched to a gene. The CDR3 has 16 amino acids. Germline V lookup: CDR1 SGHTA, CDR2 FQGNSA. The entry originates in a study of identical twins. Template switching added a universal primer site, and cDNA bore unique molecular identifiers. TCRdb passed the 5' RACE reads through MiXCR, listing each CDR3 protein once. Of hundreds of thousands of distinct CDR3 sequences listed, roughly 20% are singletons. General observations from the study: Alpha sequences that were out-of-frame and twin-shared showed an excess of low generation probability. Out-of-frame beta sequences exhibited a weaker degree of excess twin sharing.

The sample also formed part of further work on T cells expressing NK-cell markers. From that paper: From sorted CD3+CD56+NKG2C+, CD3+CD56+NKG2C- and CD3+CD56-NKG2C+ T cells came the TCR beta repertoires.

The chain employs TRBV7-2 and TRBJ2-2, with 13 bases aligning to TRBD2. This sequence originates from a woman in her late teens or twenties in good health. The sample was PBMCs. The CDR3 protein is CASRTLGTSGAGELFF. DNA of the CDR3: TGTGCCAGCAGGACCTTGGGGACTAGCGGGGCCGGGGAGCTGTTTTTT.